Listed below are T cell receptor beta chains from one sample, sequenced in a study of graft-versus-host responses after intestinal transplantation. These receptors lack a known antigen. Profiled with immunoSEQ multiplex PCR; TCRdb holds only in-frame clones, not every one. The table has some 120,000 clones, around 92% seen once. This material consisted of unstimulated CD8+ T cells sorted from spleen or lymph node cells, taken before transplant. These receptors came from a human donor who was the organ donor for an intestinal transplant. Both conserved end residues are part of each CDR3.

j_call | v_call | cdr3_aa
TRBJ2-1 | TRBV12-5 | CASGVGLAGYEQFF
TRBJ2-5 | TRBV7-6 | CASSFVFAGQETQYF
TRBJ2-6 | TRBV6-4 | CATPQRSCSGANVLTF
TRBJ2-2 | TRBV5-5 | CASRAGTTGELFF
TRBJ1-2 | TRBV6-6 | CASRLGDYGYTF
TRBJ2-3 | TRBV18 | CASSPGVGGVTDTQYF
TRBJ2-7 | TRBV13 | CASSQSPGPSYEQYF
TRBJ1-2 | TRBV30 | CAWTEDWSYGYTF
TRBJ2-1 | TRBV14 | CASSHRRDRVPYNEQFF
TRBJ2-4 | TRBV9 | CASSAGKTSGRVMDIQYF
TRBJ2-5 | TRBV9 | CASSVGTAQETQYF
TRBJ1-3 | TRBV7-9 | CASSTRQAEGNTIYF
TRBJ2-7 | TRBV9 | CASSGRGASYEQYF
TRBJ1-2 | TRBV7-3 | CASSLAHQWQGDNYGYTF
TRBJ2-5 | TRBV28 | CASSFGPMEETQYF
TRBJ1-1 | TRBV5-4 | CASSLGVGLNTEAFF
TRBJ2-3 | TRBV10-3 | CAIEGARTDTQYF
TRBJ2-3 | TRBV4-3 | CASSQDWRSGGTDTQYF
TRBJ2-7 | TRBV11-2 | CASTTAGVGYEQYF
TRBJ1-2 | TRBV5-1 | CASSLGKDGYTF